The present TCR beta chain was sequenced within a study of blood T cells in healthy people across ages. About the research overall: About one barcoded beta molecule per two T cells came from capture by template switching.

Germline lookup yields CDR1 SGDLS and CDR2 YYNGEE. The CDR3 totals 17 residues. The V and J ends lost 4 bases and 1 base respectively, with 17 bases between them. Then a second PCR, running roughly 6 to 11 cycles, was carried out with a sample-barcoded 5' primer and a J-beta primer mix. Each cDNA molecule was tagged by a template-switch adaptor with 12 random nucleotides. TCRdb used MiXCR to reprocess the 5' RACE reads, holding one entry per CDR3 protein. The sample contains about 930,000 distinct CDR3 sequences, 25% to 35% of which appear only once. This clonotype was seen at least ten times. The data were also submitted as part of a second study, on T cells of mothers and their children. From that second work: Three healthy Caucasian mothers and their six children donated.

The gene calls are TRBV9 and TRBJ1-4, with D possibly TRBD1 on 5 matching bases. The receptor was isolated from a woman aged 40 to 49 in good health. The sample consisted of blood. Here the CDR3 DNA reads TGTGCCAGCAGCTCCCAAGGGGCCCTCGGAACTAATGAAAAACTGTTTTTT. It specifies CASSSQGALGTNEKLFF.